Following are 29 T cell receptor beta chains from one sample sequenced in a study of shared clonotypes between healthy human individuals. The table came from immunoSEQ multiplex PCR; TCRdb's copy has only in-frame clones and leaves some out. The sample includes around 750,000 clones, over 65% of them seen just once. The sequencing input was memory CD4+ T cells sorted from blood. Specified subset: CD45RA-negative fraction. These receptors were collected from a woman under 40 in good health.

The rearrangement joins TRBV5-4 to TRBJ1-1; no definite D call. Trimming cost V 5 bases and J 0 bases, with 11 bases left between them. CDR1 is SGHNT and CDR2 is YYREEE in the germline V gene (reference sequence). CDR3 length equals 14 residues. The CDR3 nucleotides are TGTGCCAGCAGTTCCGGGCCCATGAACACTGAAGCTTTCTTT. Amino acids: CASSSGPMNTEAFF.

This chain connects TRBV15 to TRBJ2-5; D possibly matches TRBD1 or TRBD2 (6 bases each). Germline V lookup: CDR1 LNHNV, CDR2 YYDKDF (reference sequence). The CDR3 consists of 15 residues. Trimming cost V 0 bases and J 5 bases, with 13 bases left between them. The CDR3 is CATSRDVGGMETQYF. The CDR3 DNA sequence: TGTGCCACCAGCAGAGATGTAGGGGGGATGGAGACCCAGTACTTC.

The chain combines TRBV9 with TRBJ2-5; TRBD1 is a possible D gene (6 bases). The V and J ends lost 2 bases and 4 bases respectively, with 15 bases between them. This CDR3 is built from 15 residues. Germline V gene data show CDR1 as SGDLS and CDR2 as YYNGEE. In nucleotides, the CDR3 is TGTGCCAGCAGCGTGGGGGCAGGGAATTTAGAGACCCAGTACTTC. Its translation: CASSVGAGNLETQYF.

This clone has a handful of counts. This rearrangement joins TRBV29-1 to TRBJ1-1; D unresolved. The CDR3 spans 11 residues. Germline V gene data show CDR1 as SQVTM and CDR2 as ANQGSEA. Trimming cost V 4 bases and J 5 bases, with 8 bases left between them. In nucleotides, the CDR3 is TGCAGCGTTGGAGTGGAAACTGAAGCTTTCTTT. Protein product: CSVGVETEAFF.

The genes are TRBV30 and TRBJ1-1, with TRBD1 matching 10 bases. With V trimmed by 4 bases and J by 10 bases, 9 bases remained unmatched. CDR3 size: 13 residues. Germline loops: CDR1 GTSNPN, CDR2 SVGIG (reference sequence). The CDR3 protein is CAWNRQGARGAFF. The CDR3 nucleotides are TGTGCCTGGAACAGACAGGGGGCGCGGGGAGCTTTCTTT.

In DNA form, the CDR3 reads TGTGCCAGCAGCGCCAGACTAGCGGGAGAGGGGGAGCAGTACTTC. Translation: CASSARLAGEGEQYF. The rearrangement uses TRBV7-3 and TRBJ2-7; TRBD2 aligns across 12 bases. The CDR3 covers 15 residues. Losses at the gene ends were 5 bases for V and 7 bases for J; bases not matched to a gene: 9. CDR1 is SGHTA, CDR2 FQGTGA, per germline.

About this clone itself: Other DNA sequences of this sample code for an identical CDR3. CDR3 DNA: TGTGCCAGCAGTCGATACACTGAAGCTTTCTTT. Translated, it gives CASSRYTEAFF. The genes are TRBV28 and TRBJ1-1, with D hard to call. Between the trimmed V and J ends, which lost 5 bases and 3 bases, there was a span of 4 bases. Germline CDR1 MDHEN, CDR2 SYDVKM. This CDR3 is 11 amino acids long.

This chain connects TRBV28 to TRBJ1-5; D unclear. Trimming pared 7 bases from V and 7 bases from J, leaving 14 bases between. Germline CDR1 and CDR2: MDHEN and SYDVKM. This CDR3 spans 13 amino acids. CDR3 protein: CASTTPGSQPQHF. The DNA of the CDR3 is TGTGCCAGCACCACCCCGGGGAGCCAGCCCCAGCATTTT. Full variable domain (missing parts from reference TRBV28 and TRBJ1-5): DVKVTQSSRYLVKRTGEKVFLECVQDMDHENMFWYRQDPGLGLRLIYFSYDVKMKEKGDIPEGYSVSREKKERFSLILESASTNQTSMYLCASTTPGSQPQHFGDGTRLSIL.

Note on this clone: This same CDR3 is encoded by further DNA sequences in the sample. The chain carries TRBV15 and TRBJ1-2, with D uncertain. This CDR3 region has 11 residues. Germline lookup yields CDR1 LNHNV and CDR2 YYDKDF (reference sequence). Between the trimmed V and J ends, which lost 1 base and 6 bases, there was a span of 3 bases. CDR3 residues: CATSRGDGYTF. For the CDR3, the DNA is TGTGCCACCAGCAGAGGGGATGGCTACACCTTC.

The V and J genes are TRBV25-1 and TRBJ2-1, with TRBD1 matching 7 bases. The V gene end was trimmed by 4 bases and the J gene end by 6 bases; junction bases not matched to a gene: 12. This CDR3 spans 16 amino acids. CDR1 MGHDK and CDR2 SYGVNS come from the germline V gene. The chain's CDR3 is CASSGHDREHPNEQFF. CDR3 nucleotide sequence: TGTGCCAGCAGTGGGCACGACAGGGAACATCCCAATGAGCAGTTCTTC.

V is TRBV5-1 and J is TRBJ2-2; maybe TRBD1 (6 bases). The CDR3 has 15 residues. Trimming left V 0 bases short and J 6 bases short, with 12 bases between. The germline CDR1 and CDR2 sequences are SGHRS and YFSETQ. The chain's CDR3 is CASSLGSGDAGELFF. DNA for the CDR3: TGCGCCAGCAGCTTGGGTTCAGGGGATGCCGGGGAGCTGTTTTTT.

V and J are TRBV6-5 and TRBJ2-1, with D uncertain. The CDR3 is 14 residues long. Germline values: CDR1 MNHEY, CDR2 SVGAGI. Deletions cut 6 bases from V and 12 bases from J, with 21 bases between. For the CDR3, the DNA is TGTGCCAGCAGCCGCTCACGCTTAACTAACAGGCAGTTCTTC. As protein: CASSRSRLTNRQFF.

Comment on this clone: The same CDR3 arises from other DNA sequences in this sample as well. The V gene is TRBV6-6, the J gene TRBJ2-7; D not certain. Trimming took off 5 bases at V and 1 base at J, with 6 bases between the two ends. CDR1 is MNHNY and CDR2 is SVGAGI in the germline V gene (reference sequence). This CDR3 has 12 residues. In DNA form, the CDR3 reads TGTGCCAGCAGTCCCTCTTCCTACGAGCAGTACTTC. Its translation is CASSPSSYEQYF.

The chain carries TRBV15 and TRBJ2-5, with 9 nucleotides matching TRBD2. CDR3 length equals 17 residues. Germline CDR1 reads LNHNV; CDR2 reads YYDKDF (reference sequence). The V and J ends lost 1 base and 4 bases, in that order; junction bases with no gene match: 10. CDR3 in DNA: TGTGCCACCAGCAGAGGGGCGGGAGGGCCGATGGGAGAGACCCAGTACTTC. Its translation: CATSRGAGGPMGETQYF.

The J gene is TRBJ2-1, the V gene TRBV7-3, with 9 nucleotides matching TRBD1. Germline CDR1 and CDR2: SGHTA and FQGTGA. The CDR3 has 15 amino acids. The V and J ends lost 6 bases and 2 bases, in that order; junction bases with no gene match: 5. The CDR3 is CASSRQGGAYNEQFF. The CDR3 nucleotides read TGTGCCAGCAGTCGACAGGGGGGCGCCTACAATGAGCAGTTCTTC.

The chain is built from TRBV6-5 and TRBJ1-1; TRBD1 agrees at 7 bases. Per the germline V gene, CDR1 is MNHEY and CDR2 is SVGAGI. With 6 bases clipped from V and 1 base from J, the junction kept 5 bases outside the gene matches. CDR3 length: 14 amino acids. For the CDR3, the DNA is TGTGCCAGCAGATTCGACAGGGCGAACACTGAAGCTTTCTTT. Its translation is CASRFDRANTEAFF.

CDR3 DNA sequence: TGTGCCAGTAGCCCGGGCCGGGACAGCAATGGCTACACCTTC. It is translated as CASSPGRDSNGYTF. V gene TRBV19 combines with J gene TRBJ1-2; 7 bases are a match to TRBD1. Germline trimming cut 6 bases from V and 6 bases from J; bases unmatched to any gene: 10. The CDR3 is 14 residues long. Germline CDR1 reads LNHDA; CDR2 reads SQIVND (reference sequence).

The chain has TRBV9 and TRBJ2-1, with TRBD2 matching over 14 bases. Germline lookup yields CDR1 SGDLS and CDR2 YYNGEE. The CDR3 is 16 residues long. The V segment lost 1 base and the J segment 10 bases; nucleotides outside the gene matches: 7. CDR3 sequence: CASSVRGLAGDGEQFF. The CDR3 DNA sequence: TGTGCCAGCAGCGTAAGGGGACTAGCGGGAGATGGAGAGCAGTTCTTC.

CDR3 region: CSVAPGWDEQYF. CDR3 DNA: TGCAGCGTTGCCCCGGGGTGGGACGAGCAGTACTTC. V gene TRBV29-1 combines with J gene TRBJ2-7; D perhaps matches TRBD2 (5 bases). The germline CDR1 and CDR2 sequences are SQVTM and ANQGSEA. V was cut by 4 bases and J by 5 bases, with 12 bases left in between. The CDR3 consists of 12 residues.

DNA of the CDR3: TGTGCCAGCAGCCCCTGGGGTGGCTTCTCCTACAATGAGCAGTTCTTC. Translating gives CASSPWGGFSYNEQFF. The chain links TRBV7-3 to TRBJ2-1, with D hard to call. This CDR3 has 16 amino acids. The V gene's germline CDR1 is SGHTA and CDR2 FQGTGA. V gave up 5 bases and J gave up 0 bases, with 14 bases separating them.

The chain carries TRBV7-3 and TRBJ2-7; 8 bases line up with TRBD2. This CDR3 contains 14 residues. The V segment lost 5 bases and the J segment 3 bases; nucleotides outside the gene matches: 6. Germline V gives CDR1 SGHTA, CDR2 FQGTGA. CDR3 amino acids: CASSRTSGFYEQYF. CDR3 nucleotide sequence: TGTGCCAGCAGCAGAACTAGCGGATTCTACGAGCAGTACTTC.

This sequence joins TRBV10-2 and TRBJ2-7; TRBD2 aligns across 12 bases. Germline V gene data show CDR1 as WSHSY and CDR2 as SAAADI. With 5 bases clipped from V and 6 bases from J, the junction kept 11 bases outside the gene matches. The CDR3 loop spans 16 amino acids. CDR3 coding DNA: TGCGCCAGCAGTTCCCATCGACTAGCGGGAGCCCCCGAGCAGTACTTC. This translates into CASSSHRLAGAPEQYF.

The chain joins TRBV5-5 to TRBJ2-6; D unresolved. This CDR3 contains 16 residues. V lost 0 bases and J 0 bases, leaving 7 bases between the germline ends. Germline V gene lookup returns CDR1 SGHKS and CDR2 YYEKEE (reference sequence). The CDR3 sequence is CASSLASFSGANVLTF. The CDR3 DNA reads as TGTGCCAGCAGCTTGGCTTCGTTCTCTGGGGCCAACGTCCTGACTTTC.

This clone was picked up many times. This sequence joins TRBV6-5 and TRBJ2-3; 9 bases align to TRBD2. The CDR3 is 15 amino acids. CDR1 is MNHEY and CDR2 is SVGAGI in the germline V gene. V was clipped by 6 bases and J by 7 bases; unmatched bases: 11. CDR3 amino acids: CASSALAGPENTQYF. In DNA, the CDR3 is TGTGCCAGCAGCGCTCTAGCGGGACCTGAAAATACGCAGTATTTT.

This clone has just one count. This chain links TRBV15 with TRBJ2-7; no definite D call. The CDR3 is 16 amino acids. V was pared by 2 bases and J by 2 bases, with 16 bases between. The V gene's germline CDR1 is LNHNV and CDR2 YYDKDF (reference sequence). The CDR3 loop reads CATSRRTQAAPYEQYF. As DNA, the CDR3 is TGTGCCACCAGCAGACGAACACAAGCAGCGCCCTACGAGCAGTACTTC. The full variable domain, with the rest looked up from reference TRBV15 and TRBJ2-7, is DAMVIQNPRYQVTQFGKPVTLSCSQTLNHNVMYWYQQKSSQAPKLLFHYYDKDFNNEADTPDNFQSRRPNTSFCFLDIRSPGLGDTAMYLCATSRRTQAAPYEQYFGPGTRLTVT.

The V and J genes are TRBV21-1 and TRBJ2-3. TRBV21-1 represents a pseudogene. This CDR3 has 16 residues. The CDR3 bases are TGTGCCAGCAAACCCCGAGGGGCCCCTAGCACAGATACGCAGTATTTT. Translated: CASKPRGAPSTDTQYF.

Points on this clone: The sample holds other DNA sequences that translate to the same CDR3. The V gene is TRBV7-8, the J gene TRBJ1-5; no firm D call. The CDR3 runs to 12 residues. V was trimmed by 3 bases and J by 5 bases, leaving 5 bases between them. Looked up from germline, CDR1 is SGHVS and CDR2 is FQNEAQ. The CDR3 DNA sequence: TGTGCCAGCAGCTTCGGAGATCAGCCCCAGCATTTT. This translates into CASSFGDQPQHF.

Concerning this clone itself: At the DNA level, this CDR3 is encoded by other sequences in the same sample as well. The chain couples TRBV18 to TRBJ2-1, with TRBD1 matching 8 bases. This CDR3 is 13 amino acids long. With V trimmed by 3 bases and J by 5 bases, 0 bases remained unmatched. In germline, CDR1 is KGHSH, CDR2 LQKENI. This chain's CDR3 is CASSPGQDNEQFF. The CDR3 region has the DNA TGTGCCAGCTCACCGGGACAGGACAATGAGCAGTTCTTC.

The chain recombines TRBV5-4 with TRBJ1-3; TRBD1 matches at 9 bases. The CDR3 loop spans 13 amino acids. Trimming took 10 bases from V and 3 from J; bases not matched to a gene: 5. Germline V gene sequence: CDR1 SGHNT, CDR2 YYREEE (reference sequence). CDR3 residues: CAAGQGGGNTIYF. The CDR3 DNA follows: TGTGCCGCGGGACAGGGAGGTGGAAACACCATATATTTT.